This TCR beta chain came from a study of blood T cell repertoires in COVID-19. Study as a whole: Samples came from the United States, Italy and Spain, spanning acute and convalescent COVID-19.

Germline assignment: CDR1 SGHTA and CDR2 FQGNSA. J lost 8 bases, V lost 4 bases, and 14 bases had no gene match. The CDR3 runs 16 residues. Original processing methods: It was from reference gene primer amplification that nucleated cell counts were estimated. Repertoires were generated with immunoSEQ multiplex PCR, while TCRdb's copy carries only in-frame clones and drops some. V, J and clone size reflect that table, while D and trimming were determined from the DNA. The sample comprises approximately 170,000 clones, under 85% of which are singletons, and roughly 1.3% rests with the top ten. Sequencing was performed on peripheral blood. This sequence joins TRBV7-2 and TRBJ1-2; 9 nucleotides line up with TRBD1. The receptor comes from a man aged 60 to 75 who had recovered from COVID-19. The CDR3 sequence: CASSSSGTGRPEGYTF. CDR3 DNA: TGTGCCAGCAGCTCCTCCGGGACAGGGCGCCCCGAAGGCTACACCTTC.